This T cell receptor (beta chain) was sequenced for a study of graft-versus-host responses after intestinal transplantation. Overall study context: Uniformly, recipients were administered anti-thymocyte globulin induction with subsequent tacrolimus and steroids for three to four years. General study results and limits: GvH clones were found in recipient marrow; some appeared first in ileum or blood.

Generated by immunoSEQ multiplex PCR, the TCRdb table keeps only in-frame clones and is missing some. The sample has tens of thousands of clones; approximately 94% are singletons. The V and J ends lost 1 base and 4 bases, in that order; junction bases with no gene match: 17. This CDR3 spans 20 amino acids. Germline lookup yields CDR1 MDHEN and CDR2 SYDVKM. In the case of this clone: The antigen is not known.

The sequence was obtained from a human donor who was the organ donor for an intestinal transplant. The rearrangement uses TRBV28 and TRBJ2-1, with TRBD1 identical over 9 bases. The sequenced sample was unstimulated CD4+ T cells sorted from spleen or lymph node cells, obtained before transplant. In DNA form, the CDR3 reads TGTGCCAGCAGTTTATATTTGGGACAGGGCATTAACTTCGTTTACAATGAGCAGTTCTTC. It yields the protein CASSLYLGQGINFVYNEQFF.